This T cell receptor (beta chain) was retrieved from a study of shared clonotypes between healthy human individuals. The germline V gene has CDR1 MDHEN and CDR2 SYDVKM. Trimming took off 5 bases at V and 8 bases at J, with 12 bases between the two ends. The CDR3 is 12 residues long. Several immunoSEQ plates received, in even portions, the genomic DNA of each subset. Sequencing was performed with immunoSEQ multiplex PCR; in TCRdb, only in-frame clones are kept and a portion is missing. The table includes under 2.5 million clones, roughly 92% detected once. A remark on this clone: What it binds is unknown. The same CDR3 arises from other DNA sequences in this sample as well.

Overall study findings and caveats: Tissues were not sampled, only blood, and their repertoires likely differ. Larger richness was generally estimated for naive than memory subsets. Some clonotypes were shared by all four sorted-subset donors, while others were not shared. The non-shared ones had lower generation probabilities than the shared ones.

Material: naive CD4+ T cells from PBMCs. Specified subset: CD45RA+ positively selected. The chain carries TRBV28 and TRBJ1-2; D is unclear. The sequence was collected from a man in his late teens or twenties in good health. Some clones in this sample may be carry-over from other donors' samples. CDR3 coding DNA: TGTGCCAGCAGTCCGCGTCTGGAGGGCTACACCTTC. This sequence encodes CASSPRLEGYTF.